The 23 T cell receptor beta chains below all came from one sample that was sequenced in a study of blood T cell repertoires in COVID-19 (dated by TCRdb to between 2020 and 2021). The library came from the immunoSEQ multiplex PCR assay. TCRdb's version of the immuneACCESS table is confined to in-frame rearrangements and falls short of the full clone set. An unresolved V gene accounts for under half of the shortfall where checked; the remainder is of unknown origin. For this sample there are 60,000 or so clones; approximately 80% appear just once. The ten largest account for roughly 10% of the sample. The sequenced material came from peripheral blood. All receptors derive from a man aged 30 to 45 with COVID-19, enrolled during active disease.

V gene TRBV6-5 combines with J gene TRBJ2-7; TRBD1 matches 7 bases. CDR3 length: 14 amino acids. CDR1 is MNHEY and CDR2 is SVGAGI in the germline V gene. Losses at the gene ends were 1 base for V and 7 bases for J; bases not matched to a gene: 7. CDR3 bases: TGTGCCAGCAGTTACTTGGACAGGATGGGAGAGCAGTACTTC. It codes for CASSYLDRMGEQYF.

The chain employs TRBV2 and TRBJ2-3; 8 bases match TRBD1. The CDR3 is 14 residues long. Per the germline V gene, CDR1 is SNHLY and CDR2 is FYNNEI. Trimming cost V 6 bases and J 4 bases; bases outside gene matches: 6. The CDR3 DNA reads as TGTGCCAGCAGGATAGGACAGGGTCCAGATACGCAGTATTTT. It yields the protein CASRIGQGPDTQYF.

The rearrangement joins TRBV6-6 to TRBJ2-1; possible D gene TRBD2, 5 bases. This CDR3 comprises 17 residues. In germline, CDR1 is MNHNY, CDR2 SVGAGI (reference sequence). Trimming took off 6 bases at V and 7 bases at J, with 25 bases between the two ends. The DNA for the CDR3 is TGTGCCAGCAGCCGAGCCCGCGGGCTCGGTAACCTGAATGAGCAGTTCTTC. Protein: CASSRARGLGNLNEQFF.

This clone was picked up one time. The rearrangement uses TRBV5-8 and TRBJ2-1; TRBD1 is a possible D gene (5 bases). Germline loops: CDR1 SGHTS, CDR2 YDEGEE. With 4 bases removed from V and 5 bases from J, the gap between germline ends came to 28 bases. The CDR3 covers 19 residues. The CDR3: CASSLPPYGQGTVDNEQFF. For the CDR3, the DNA is TGTGCCAGCAGCCTACCCCCTTATGGGCAGGGAACGGTGGACAATGAGCAGTTCTTC.

The rearrangement links TRBV24-1 to TRBJ2-1; 7 positions agree with TRBD2. The CDR3 has 11 residues. Germline V gene lookup returns CDR1 KGHDR and CDR2 SFDVKD. J lost 16 bases, V lost 9 bases, and 11 bases had no gene match. The CDR3 sequence: CATGDGRASFF. In nucleotides, the CDR3 is TGTGCCACCGGAGATGGGAGGGCCAGTTTCTTC.

The chain employs TRBV10-2 and TRBJ2-3; 10 bases map to TRBD2. Looked up from germline, CDR1 is WSHSY and CDR2 is SAAADI. CDR3 length: 14 amino acids. J gave up 4 bases and V 6 bases, and 4 bases lay outside the gene matches. The CDR3 here is CASRTGTSADTQYF. The CDR3 bases are TGCGCCAGCAGGACCGGGACTAGCGCAGATACGCAGTATTTT.

The chain employs TRBV27 and TRBJ2-1; 8 bases align to TRBD2. The trim removed 6 bases at V and 10 bases at J, leaving 20 bases unmatched. Germline assignment: CDR1 MNHEY and CDR2 SMNVEV (reference sequence). CDR3 length equals 17 residues. CDR3 DNA: TGTGCCAGCAGGAAAGACCCCGGGACTAGTTTACCGCACGAGCAGTTCTTC. Translated, it gives CASRKDPGTSLPHEQFF.

The chain employs TRBV19 and TRBJ1-5; 7 bases fit TRBD1. The CDR3 has 16 amino acids. V shed 6 bases, J shed 1 base, and the junction held 9 bases outside the gene matches. CDR1 LNHDA and CDR2 SQIVND come from the germline V gene (reference sequence). CDR3 nucleotides: TGTGCCAGTAGGCGTAAACAGACAGGGAGCAATCAGCCCCAGCATTTT. Translating it yields CASRRKQTGSNQPQHF.

The chain couples TRBV4-1 to TRBJ2-1; 11 bases agree with TRBD2. CDR1 MGHRA and CDR2 YSYEKL come from the germline V gene. The CDR3 consists of 16 residues. Losses at the gene ends were 4 bases for V and 1 base for J; bases not matched to a gene: 3. The CDR3 DNA follows: TGCGCCAGCAGCCCGCTAGCGGGAGGATCCTACAATGAGCAGTTCTTC. Translated: CASSPLAGGSYNEQFF.

The V gene is TRBV5-5, the J gene TRBJ2-7; D is possibly TRBD2 (6 bases). Trimming took off 4 bases at V and 1 base at J, with 21 bases between the two ends. This CDR3 is built from 17 residues. Germline loops: CDR1 SGHKS, CDR2 YYEKEE (reference sequence). CDR3 in amino acids: CASSTQAGSRGSYEQYF. Here the CDR3 DNA reads TGTGCCAGCAGCACCCAGGCGGGGTCTCGTGGTTCCTACGAGCAGTACTTC.

The chain employs TRBV5-6 and TRBJ1-1; 7 bases match TRBD1. J gave up 8 bases and V 1 base, and 14 bases lay outside the gene matches. Germline V gene data show CDR1 as SGHDT and CDR2 as YYEEEE. The CDR3 extends over 16 amino acids. CDR3 in DNA: TGTGCCAGCAGCTTGTCAGAGGGGGCCGGTCTCAGGGAAGCTTTCTTT. Amino acid sequence: CASSLSEGAGLREAFF.

The genes are TRBV12-3 or TRBV12-4 and TRBJ1-2; D remains ambiguous. The CDR3 runs 13 residues. The ends were cut back, 2 bases at V and 4 bases at J, with 8 bases in the middle. CDR3 amino acids: CASSLIEAYGYTF. CDR3 DNA: TGTGCCAGCAGTTTAATCGAGGCCTATGGCTACACCTTC.

J is TRBJ2-5 and V is TRBV6-5; 8 bases line up with TRBD1. The germline CDR1 and CDR2 sequences are MNHEY and SVGAGI. The CDR3 has 15 residues. Trimming took 2 bases from V and 1 from J; bases not matched to a gene: 3. The CDR3 is CASSYEGQGQETQYF. DNA of the CDR3: TGTGCCAGCAGTTACGAAGGACAGGGCCAAGAGACCCAGTACTTC.

The V gene is TRBV15, the J gene TRBJ1-1; D is perhaps TRBD1 (5 bases). V lost 1 base, J lost 1 base, and 16 bases lay in between. Germline CDR1 LNHNV, CDR2 YYDKDF (reference sequence). The CDR3 has 17 amino acids. The CDR3 DNA is TGTGCCACCAGCAGAGTGGGCAGGGCCCCCCCGAACACTGAAGCTTTCTTT. It yields the protein CATSRVGRAPPNTEAFF.

The V and J genes are TRBV27 and TRBJ1-6; no reliable D call. The CDR3 length is 15 residues. V lost 2 bases and J lost 9, with 14 bases in between. From germline, CDR1 is MNHEY and CDR2 SMNVEV (reference sequence). The CDR3 protein is CASSLGRGISSPLHF. The CDR3 coding sequence is TGTGCCAGCAGTTTAGGACGGGGTATTTCTTCACCCCTCCACTTT.

The chain couples TRBV6-2 or TRBV6-3 to TRBJ2-1; TRBD1 matches at 8 bases. The CDR3 consists of 15 residues. Unmatched junction bases numbered 8, after V lost 6 bases and J lost 4 bases. The germline V gene has CDR1 MNHEY and CDR2 SVGEGT. The CDR3 nucleotides are TGTGCCAGCAGCCACAGGACAGGGAGATACAATGAGCAGTTCTTC. Translation gives CASSHRTGRYNEQFF.

V is TRBV6-5 and J is TRBJ1-2; D is perhaps TRBD1 (5 bases). V dropped 0 bases and J dropped 3 bases, with 11 bases sitting between them. This CDR3 comprises 15 residues. In germline, CDR1 is MNHEY, CDR2 SVGAGI. The CDR3 loop reads CASSYSGQGYYGYTF. CDR3 DNA sequence: TGTGCCAGCAGTTACTCGGGGCAGGGCTACTATGGCTACACCTTC.

This chain connects TRBV3-1 (or the pseudogene TRBV3-2) to TRBJ1-1; D remains ambiguous. From germline, CDR1 is LGHDT and CDR2 YNNKEL (reference sequence). CDR3 length: 15 amino acids. V was shortened by 0 bases and J by 5 bases, with 13 bases between the two germline ends. Written as DNA, the CDR3 is TGTGCCAGCAGCCAAGATCGGGGAAAATGGACTGAAGCTTTCTTT. It translates to CASSQDRGKWTEAFF.

The rearrangement joins TRBV18 to TRBJ1-6; possible D gene TRBD1, 6 bases. The germline V and J ends were trimmed by 0 bases and 7 bases, with 10 bases remaining between them. CDR1 is KGHSH and CDR2 is LQKENI in the germline V gene. This CDR3 spans 15 amino acids. The CDR3 DNA reads as TGTGCCAGCTCACCACCAGAAGGGGGAAATTCACCCCTCCACTTT. Its translation is CASSPPEGGNSPLHF.

This sequence joins TRBV3-1 (or the pseudogene TRBV3-2) and TRBJ1-6; 9 bases are shared with TRBD1. CDR1 LGHDT and CDR2 YNNKEL come from the germline V gene (reference sequence). V shed 4 bases and J 5 bases; nucleotides not matched to a gene: 6. The CDR3 is 16 residues long. CDR3 in amino acids: CASSPQWTGDNSPLHF. The CDR3, as DNA: TGTGCCAGCAGCCCCCAATGGACAGGGGATAATTCACCCCTCCACTTT.

The rearrangement joins TRBV20-1 to TRBJ2-1; D not resolved. The CDR3 is 9 residues long. Trimming shortened V by 3 bases and J by 9 bases, and 3 bases separated the two germline ends. CDR1 and CDR2 (germline): DFQATT, SNEGSKA (reference sequence). The CDR3 loop reads CSASSEQFF. The CDR3 DNA is TGCAGTGCTAGCAGTGAGCAGTTCTTC.

The V call is TRBV9, the J call TRBJ1-6; unclear D gene. The CDR3 covers 15 residues. Germline V gene data show CDR1 as SGDLS and CDR2 as YYNGEE. Trimming took off 4 bases at V and 9 bases at J, with 17 bases between the two ends. The CDR3 DNA reads TGTGCCAGCAGCAAAGAGGAAGGTGTCGGTTCACCCCTCCACTTT. Translation: CASSKEEGVGSPLHF.

This chain joins TRBV7-9 and TRBJ2-4; 8 bases line up with TRBD1. Trimming at V came to 8 bases and at J to 7 bases, leaving 16 bases not matched to a gene. The CDR3 extends over 16 amino acids. Germline lookup yields CDR1 SEHNR and CDR2 FQNEAQ (reference sequence). The CDR3: CASGHERAGGWNIQYF. The CDR3 DNA is TGTGCCAGCGGGCATGAGAGGGCAGGGGGCTGGAACATTCAGTACTTC.